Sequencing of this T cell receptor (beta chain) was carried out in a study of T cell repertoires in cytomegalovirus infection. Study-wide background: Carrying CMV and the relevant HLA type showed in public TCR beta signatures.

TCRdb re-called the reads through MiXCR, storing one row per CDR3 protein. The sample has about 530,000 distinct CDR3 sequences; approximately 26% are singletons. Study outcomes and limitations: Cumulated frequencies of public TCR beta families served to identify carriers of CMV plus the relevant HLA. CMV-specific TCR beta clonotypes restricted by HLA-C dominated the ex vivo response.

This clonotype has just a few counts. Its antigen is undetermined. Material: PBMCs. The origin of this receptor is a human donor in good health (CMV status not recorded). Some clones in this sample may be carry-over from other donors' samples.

CDR3 DNA sequence: TGTGCCATCAGTGAGTCGACAGGTATCAGGTTACGGAACACTGAAGCTTTCTTT. Translating it yields CAISESTGIRLRNTEAFF. The V and J genes are TRBV10-3 and TRBJ1-1, with a possible D match to TRBD1 (6 bases). Trimming took 0 bases from V and 1 from J, leaving 18 bases between them. This CDR3 has 18 amino acids. The V gene's germline CDR1 is ENHRY and CDR2 SYGVKD.